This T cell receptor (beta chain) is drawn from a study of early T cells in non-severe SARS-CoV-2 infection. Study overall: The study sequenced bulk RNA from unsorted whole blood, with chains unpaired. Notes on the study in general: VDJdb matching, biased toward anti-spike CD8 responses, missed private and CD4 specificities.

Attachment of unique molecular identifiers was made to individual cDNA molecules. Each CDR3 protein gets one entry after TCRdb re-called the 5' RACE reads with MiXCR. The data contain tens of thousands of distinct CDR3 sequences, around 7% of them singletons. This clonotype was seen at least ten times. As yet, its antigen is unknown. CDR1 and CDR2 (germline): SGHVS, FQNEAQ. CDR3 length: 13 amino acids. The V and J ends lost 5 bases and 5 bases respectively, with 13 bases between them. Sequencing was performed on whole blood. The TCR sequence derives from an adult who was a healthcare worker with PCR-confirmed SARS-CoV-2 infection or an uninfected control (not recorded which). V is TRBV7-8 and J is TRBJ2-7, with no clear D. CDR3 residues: CASSPAEVDEQYF. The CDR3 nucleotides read TGTGCCAGCAGCCCCGCCGAAGTCGACGAGCAGTACTTC.